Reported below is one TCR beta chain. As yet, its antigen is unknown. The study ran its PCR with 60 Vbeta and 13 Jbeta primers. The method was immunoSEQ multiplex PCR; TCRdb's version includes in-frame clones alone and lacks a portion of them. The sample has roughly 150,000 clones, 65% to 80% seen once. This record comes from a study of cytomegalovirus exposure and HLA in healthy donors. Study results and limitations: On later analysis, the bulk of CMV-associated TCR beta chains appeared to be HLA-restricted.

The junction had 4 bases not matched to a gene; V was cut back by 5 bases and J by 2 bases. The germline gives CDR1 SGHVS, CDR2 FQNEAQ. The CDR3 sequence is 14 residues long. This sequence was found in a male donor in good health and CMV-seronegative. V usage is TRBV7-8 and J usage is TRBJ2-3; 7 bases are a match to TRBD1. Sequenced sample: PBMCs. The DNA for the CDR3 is TGTGCCAGCAGCCCAGGGACAGCCACAGATACGCAGTATTTT. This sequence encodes CASSPGTATDTQYF.